This entry features one T cell receptor (beta chain) sequence. Its target is unknown. The data were obtained in a study of cytomegalovirus exposure and HLA in healthy donors. In the study overall: An early release of data contained 75 million to 100 million unique TCRs, which came from HLA-typed donors.

Study conclusions and caveats: In a later analysis, TCR beta V- and J-gene trimming was associated with a missense DCLRE1C variant.

The PCR made use of 60 Vbeta and 13 Jbeta primers. Sequencing used immunoSEQ multiplex PCR; TCRdb keeps in-frame clones, though not all of them. Seen here are about 160,000 clones, roughly 80% observed once, and the top ten hold 7% to 9%. The ends were cut back, 6 bases at V and 2 bases at J, with 13 bases in the middle. The CDR3 runs to 13 residues. Germline V gives CDR1 SQVTM, CDR2 ANQGSEA. The sequenced sample was PBMCs. This TCR was sampled from a male donor in good health and CMV-seropositive. This rearrangement joins TRBV29-1 to TRBJ1-1, with D perhaps matching TRBD1 (6 bases). As DNA, the CDR3 is TGCAGCGTGGTTCCACAGGGAAACACTGAAGCTTTCTTT. Translating gives CSVVPQGNTEAFF.